These T cell receptor beta chains were read from a single sample in a study of T-cell reconstitution after alpha-beta-depleted transplantation in children. TCRdb redid the calling of the PCR reads with MiXCR, one entry per CDR3 protein. This sample has roughly 790,000 distinct CDR3 sequences, with less than 20% found just once. The sequences come from PBMCs, mostly from graft donor cells, collected 360 days after TCRalphabeta/CD19-depleted stem cell transplant. These receptors were obtained from a male patient younger than 18 who had a stem cell transplant for acute lymphoblastic leukemia, so the T cells may come from the graft donor. Each CDR3 is given with its conserved first and last residue. The D gene is left open where the match is weak. A clone size is listed for some rows: how often the clone was seen (once, few, many), or a class if it is expanded.

clone_size j_call d_call v_call cdr3_nt cdr3_aa
NA TRBJ2-3 NA TRBV5-6 TGTGCCAGCAGCTATCCCAGGCCAGATACGCAGTATTTT CASSYPRPDTQYF
NA TRBJ2-1 NA TRBV3-1 TGTGCCAGCACCCAAGAGGGGCCTTTAGCGGAGCCTGTCTACAATGAGCAGTTCTTC CASTQEGPLAEPVYNEQFF
NA TRBJ2-7 TRBD1 TRBV25-1 TGTGCCAGCAGTGAGGGATGGGGACAGGGGGCCTACGAGCAGTACTTC CASSEGWGQGAYEQYF
NA TRBJ2-7 NA TRBV29-1 TGCAGCGTTGAAGATCACGACAGCTCCTACGAGCAGTACTTC CSVEDHDSSYEQYF
NA TRBJ2-7 NA TRBV4-1 TGCGCCAGCGGGAGTCGGGGAGTGGGATCCTACGAGCAGTACTTC CASGSRGVGSYEQYF
few TRBJ2-4 NA TRBV5-5 TGTGCCAGCAGCCATCATGCCGTATGGGCCAAAAACATTCAGTACTTC CASSHHAVWAKNIQYF
many TRBJ2-1 NA TRBV12-3/TRBV12-4 TGTGCCAGCAGTCGGGACTCTACCCGCAATGAGCAGTTCTTC CASSRDSTRNEQFF
few TRBJ2-7 NA TRBV24-1 TGTGCCACCAGTGATTTTGGGACGGACGAGCAGTACTTC CATSDFGTDEQYF
many TRBJ2-5 TRBD2 TRBV12-3/TRBV12-4 TGTGCCAGCACCATAACGGGAGGCAGAGAGACCCAGTACTTC CASTITGGRETQYF
few TRBJ1-1 NA TRBV5-1 TGCGCCAGCCAATTTGGCACTGAAGCTTTCTTT CASQFGTEAFF
many TRBJ2-7 TRBD2 TRBV7-3 TGTGCCAGCAGCCCCAGCGGGGCGAGCTCCTACGAGCAGTACTTC CASSPSGASSYEQYF
NA TRBJ2-2 NA TRBV24-1 TGTGCCACCAGTGATTTGCTGACTAACACCGGGGAGCTGTTTTTT CATSDLLTNTGELFF
NA TRBJ1-2 TRBD1 TRBV7-9 TGTGCCAGCAGCTTAGAACGGAACAGGGGGGCGGTCGGCTACACCTTC CASSLERNRGAVGYTF
NA TRBJ2-7 NA TRBV5-1 TGCGCCAGCAGCCTAGGGTCCCTCGTCACCGAGCAGTACTTC CASSLGSLVTEQYF
few TRBJ2-7 TRBD2 TRBV6-6 TGTGCCAGCAGTTACGTACTAGCGAGCGAGCAGTACTTC CASSYVLASEQYF
NA TRBJ2-1 NA TRBV7-9 TGTGCCAGCAGCCTACCCACCCGCGCCTACAATGAGCAGTTCTTC CASSLPTRAYNEQFF